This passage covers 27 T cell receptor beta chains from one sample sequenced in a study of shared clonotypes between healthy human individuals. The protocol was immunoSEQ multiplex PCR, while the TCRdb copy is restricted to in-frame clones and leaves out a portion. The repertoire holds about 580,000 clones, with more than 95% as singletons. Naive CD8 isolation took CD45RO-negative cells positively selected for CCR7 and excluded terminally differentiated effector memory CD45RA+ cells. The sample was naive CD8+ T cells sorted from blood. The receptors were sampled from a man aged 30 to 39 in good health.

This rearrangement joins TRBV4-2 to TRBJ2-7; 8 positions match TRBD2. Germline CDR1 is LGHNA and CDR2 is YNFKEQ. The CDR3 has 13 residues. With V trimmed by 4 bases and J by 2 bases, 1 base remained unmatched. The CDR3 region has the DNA TGTGCCAGCAGCCCCGGGGGGGCCTACGAGCAGTACTTC. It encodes CASSPGGAYEQYF.

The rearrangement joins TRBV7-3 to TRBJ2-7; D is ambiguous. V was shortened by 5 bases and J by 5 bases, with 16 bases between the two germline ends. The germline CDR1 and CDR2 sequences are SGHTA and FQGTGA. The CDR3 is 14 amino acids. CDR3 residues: CASSPGVGFDEQYF. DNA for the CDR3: TGTGCCAGCAGCCCCGGTGTCGGTTTCGACGAGCAGTACTTC.

The CDR3 spells CASSQGRGEETQYF. The CDR3 DNA reads TGCGCCAGCAGCCAAGGGAGGGGGGAGGAGACCCAGTACTTC. The chain links TRBV4-3 to TRBJ2-5; TRBD1 or TRBD2 may be the D gene (6 bases each). Trimming stripped 1 base from V and 5 bases from J, with 11 bases between. CDR1 is LGHNA and CDR2 is YSLEER in the germline V gene. The CDR3 contains 14 residues.

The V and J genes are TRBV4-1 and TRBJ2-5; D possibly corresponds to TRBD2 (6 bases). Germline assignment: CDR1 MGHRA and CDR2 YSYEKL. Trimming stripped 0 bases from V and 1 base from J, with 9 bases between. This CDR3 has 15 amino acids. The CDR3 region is CASSQDLAVQETQYF. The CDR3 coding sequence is TGCGCCAGCAGCCAAGATTTAGCGGTCCAAGAGACCCAGTACTTC.

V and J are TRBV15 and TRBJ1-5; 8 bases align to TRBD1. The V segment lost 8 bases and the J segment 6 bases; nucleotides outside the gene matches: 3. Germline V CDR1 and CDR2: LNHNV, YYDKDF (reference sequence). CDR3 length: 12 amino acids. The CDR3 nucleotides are TGTGCCACCGGGACAGGCGGTCAGCCCCAGCATTTT. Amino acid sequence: CATGTGGQPQHF.

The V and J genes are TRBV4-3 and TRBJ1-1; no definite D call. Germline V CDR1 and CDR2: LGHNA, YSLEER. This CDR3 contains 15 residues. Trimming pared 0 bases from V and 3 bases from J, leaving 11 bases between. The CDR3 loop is CASSQDKWEDTEAFF. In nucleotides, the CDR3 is TGCGCCAGCAGCCAAGATAAGTGGGAAGACACTGAAGCTTTCTTT.

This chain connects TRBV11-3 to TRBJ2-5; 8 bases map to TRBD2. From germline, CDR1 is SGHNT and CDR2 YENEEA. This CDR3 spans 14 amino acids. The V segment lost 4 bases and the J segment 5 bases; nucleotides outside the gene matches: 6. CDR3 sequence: CASSSGLGKETQYF. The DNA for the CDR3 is TGTGCCAGCAGCTCGGGACTAGGAAAGGAGACCCAGTACTTC.

CDR3 coding DNA: TGTGCCAGCAGCAAGACAGTCACCCTTTCCTACGAGCAGTACTTC. Translating it yields CASSKTVTLSYEQYF. The J gene is TRBJ2-7, the V gene TRBV5-6, with D possibly matching TRBD1 (5 bases). The germline V gene has CDR1 SGHDT and CDR2 YYEEEE. This CDR3 comprises 15 residues. Trimming removed 4 bases from V and 1 base from J, with 15 bases in between. The full variable domain, in which reference TRBV5-6 and TRBJ2-7 provide the parts outside the CDR3, is DAGVTQSPTHLIKTRGQQVTLRCSPKSGHDTVSWYQQALGQGPQFIFQYYEEEERQRGNFPDRFSGHQFPNYSSELNVNALLLGDSALYLCASSKTVTLSYEQYFGPGTRLTVT.

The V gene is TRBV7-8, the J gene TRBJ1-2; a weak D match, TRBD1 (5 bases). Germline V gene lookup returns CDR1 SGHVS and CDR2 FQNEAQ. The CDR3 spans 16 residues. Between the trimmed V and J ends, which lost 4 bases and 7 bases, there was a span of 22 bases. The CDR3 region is CASSSTAGGPGGGYTF. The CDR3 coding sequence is TGTGCCAGCAGCTCGACCGCGGGTGGCCCGGGGGGTGGCTACACCTTC.

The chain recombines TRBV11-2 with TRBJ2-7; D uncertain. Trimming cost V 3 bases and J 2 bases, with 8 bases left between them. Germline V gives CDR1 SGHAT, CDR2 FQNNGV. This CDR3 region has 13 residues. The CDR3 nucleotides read TGTGCCAGCAGCTTCCACAAAACCTACGAGCAGTACTTC. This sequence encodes CASSFHKTYEQYF.

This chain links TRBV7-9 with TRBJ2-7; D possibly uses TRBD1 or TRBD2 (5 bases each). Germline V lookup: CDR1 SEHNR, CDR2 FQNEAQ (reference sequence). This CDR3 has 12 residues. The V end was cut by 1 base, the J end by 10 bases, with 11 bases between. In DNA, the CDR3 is TGTGCCAGCAGCTTAGGATTGAGGGGTCAGTACTTC. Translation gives CASSLGLRGQYF.

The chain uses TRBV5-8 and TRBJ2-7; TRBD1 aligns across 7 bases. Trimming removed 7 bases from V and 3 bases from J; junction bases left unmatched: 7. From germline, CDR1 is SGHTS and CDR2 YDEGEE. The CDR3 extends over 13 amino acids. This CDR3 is CASPETGNYEQYF. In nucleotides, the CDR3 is TGTGCCAGCCCAGAGACAGGGAACTACGAGCAGTACTTC.

CDR3 residues: CASSAEELNTEAFF. The DNA for the CDR3 is TGTGCCAGCAGCGCGGAGGAGCTGAACACTGAAGCTTTCTTT. The chain uses TRBV9 and TRBJ1-1; no firm D call. Germline CDR1 is SGDLS and CDR2 is YYNGEE. V lost 3 bases and J lost 0, with 9 bases in between. The CDR3 runs to 14 residues.

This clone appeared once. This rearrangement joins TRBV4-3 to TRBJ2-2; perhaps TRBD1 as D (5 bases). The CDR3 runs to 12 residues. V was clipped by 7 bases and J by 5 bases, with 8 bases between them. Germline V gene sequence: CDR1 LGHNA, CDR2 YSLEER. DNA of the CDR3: TGCGCCAGCAAATCAGGGACCGGGGAGCTGTTTTTT. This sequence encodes CASKSGTGELFF.

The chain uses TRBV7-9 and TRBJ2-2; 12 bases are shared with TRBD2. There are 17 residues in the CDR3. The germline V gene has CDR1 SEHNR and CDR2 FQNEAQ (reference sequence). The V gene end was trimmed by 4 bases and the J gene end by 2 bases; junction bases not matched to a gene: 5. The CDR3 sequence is CASSSRLAGVNTGELFF. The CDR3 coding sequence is TGTGCCAGCAGCTCGAGACTAGCGGGAGTAAACACCGGGGAGCTGTTTTTT.

CDR3 DNA: TGCGCCAGCAGCTTGGCCGGTTTAGGGAATGAGCAGTTCTTC. This codes for CASSLAGLGNEQFF. V is TRBV5-1 and J is TRBJ2-1; no clear D. V lost 0 bases and J 7 bases, leaving 11 bases between the germline ends. Germline V gene sequence: CDR1 SGHRS, CDR2 YFSETQ. The CDR3 loop spans 14 amino acids.

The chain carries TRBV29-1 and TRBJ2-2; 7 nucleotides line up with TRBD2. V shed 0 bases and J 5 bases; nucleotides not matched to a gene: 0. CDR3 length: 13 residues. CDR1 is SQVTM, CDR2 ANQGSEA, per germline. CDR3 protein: CSVEEAGTGELFF. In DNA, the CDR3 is TGCAGCGTTGAAGAAGCGGGAACCGGGGAGCTGTTTTTT.

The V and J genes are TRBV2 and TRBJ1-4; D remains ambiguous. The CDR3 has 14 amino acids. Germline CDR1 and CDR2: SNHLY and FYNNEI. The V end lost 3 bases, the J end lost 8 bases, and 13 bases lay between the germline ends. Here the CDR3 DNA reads TGTGCCAGCAGTGATGACCCGGCGGAGGAAAAACTGTTTTTT. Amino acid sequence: CASSDDPAEEKLFF.

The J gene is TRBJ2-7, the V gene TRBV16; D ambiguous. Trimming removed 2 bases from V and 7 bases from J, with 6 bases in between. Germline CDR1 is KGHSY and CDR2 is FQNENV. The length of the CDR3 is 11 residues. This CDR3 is CASSQGWEQYF. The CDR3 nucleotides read TGTGCCAGCAGCCAAGGCTGGGAGCAGTACTTC. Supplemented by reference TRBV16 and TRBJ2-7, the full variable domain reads GEEVAQTPKHLVRGEGQKAKLYCAPIKGHSYVFWYQQVLKNEFKFLISFQNENVFDETGMPKERFSAKCLPNSPCSLEIQATKLEDSAVYFCASSQGWEQYFGPGTRLTVT.

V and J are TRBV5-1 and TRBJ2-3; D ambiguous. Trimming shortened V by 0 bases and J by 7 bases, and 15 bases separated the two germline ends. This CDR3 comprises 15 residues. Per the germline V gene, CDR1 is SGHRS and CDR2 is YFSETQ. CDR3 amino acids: CASSLASRGEYTQYF. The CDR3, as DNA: TGCGCCAGCAGCTTGGCCTCGAGAGGAGAGTATACGCAGTATTTT. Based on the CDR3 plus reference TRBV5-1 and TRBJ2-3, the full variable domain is KAGVTQTPRYLIKTRGQQVTLSCSPISGHRSVSWYQQTPGQGLQFLFEYFSETQRNKGNFPGRFSGRQFSNSRSEMNVSTLELGDSALYLCASSLASRGEYTQYFGPGTRLTVL.

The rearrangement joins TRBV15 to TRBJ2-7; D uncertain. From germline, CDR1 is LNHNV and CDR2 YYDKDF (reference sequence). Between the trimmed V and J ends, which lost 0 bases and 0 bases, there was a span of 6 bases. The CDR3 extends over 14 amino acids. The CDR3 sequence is CATSRDLPSYEQYF. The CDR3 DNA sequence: TGTGCCACCAGCAGAGACCTACCCTCCTACGAGCAGTACTTC.

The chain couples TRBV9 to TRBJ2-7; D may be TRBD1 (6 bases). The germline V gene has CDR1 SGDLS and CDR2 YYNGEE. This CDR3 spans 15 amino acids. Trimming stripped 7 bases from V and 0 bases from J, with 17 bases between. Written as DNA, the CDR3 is TGTGCCAGCTCTCAAGGGCTGGACAGCTCCTACGAGCAGTACTTC. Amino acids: CASSQGLDSSYEQYF. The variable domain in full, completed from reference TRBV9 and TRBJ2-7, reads DSGVTQTPKHLITATGQRVTLRCSPRSGDLSVYWYQQSLDQGLQFLIQYYNGEERAKGNILERFSAQQFPDLHSELNLSSLELGDSALYFCASSQGLDSSYEQYFGPGTRLTVT.

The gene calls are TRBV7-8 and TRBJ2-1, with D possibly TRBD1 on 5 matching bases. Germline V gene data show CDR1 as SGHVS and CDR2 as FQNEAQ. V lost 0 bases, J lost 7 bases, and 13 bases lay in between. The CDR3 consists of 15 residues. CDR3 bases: TGTGCCAGCAGCTTAGCCCCAGGGTTGGGAAATGAGCAGTTCTTC. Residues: CASSLAPGLGNEQFF.

CDR3 in DNA: TGTGCCAGCAGCTTGGGTCAGATCTTGACCTACGAGCAGTACTTC. Residues: CASSLGQILTYEQYF. This rearrangement joins TRBV7-8 to TRBJ2-7, with unresolved D. Germline V CDR1 and CDR2: SGHVS, FQNEAQ. This CDR3 is built from 15 residues. The V gene lost 3 bases and the J gene lost 2 bases, with 14 bases spanning the gap.

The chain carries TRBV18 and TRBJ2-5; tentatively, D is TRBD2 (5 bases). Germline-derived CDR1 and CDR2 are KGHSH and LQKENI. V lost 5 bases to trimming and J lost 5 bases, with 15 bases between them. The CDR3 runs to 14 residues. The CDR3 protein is CASSTVEESETQYF. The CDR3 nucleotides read TGTGCCAGCTCAACGGTGGAGGAGTCGGAGACCCAGTACTTC.

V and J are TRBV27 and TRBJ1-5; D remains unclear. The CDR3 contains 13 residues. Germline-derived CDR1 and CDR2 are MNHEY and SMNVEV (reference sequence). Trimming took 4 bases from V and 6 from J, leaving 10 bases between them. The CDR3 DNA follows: TGTGCCAGCAGTTCTGGGCTTTCTCAGCCCCAGCATTTT. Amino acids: CASSSGLSQPQHF.

Here the CDR3 reads CASSLPTKRESNEQFF. For the CDR3, the DNA is TGTGCCAGCAGCTTACCGACTAAGCGGGAGAGTAATGAGCAGTTCTTC. V and J are TRBV13 and TRBJ2-1, with 8 positions matching TRBD2. This CDR3 has 16 residues. V trimming: 2 bases; J trimming: 7 bases; junction bases outside the gene matches: 10. CDR1 is PRHDT, CDR2 FYEKMQ, per germline (reference sequence).